The present entry profiles one TCR beta chain with its context. The data derive from a study of blood T cell repertoires in COVID-19. Study at large: Sources were T cells, B-cell-depleted T cells, or PBMCs; the material itself was cDNA or gDNA.

Libraries were prepared by immunoSEQ multiplex PCR; TCRdb keeps only in-frame clonotypes and omits some of them. The sample lists around 190,000 clones; roughly 80% were seen once. With V trimmed by 3 bases and J by 6 bases, 6 bases remained unmatched. CDR1 is MGHRA, CDR2 YSYEKL, per germline. The CDR3 is 15 amino acids. The receptor comes from a woman aged 50 to 65 with acute or convalescent COVID-19. The chain uses TRBV4-1 and TRBJ2-2; 8 bases align to TRBD2. Sequenced input: peripheral blood. The CDR3 here is CASSHLGGAPGELFF. The CDR3, as DNA: TGCGCCAGCAGCCATCTCGGGGGGGCCCCCGGGGAGCTGTTTTTT.